Listed here are 10 T cell receptor beta chains from one sample, sequenced in a study of beta chain features in type 1 diabetes. Reverse transcribing all isolated RNA meant expressed TCRB transcripts were sequenced. The repertoire was sequenced with immunoSEQ multiplex PCR; TCRdb's copy has only in-frame clones and lacks some. There are hundreds of thousands of clones in the sample; 68% occur only once, and 0.053% lies in the top ten. Sequencing was performed on naive CD4+ T cells from blood. All receptors derive from a man aged 25 to 45 in good health.

The J gene is TRBJ2-5, the V gene TRBV29-1; TRBD1 might be the D (5 bases). The length of the CDR3 is 13 residues. Trimming stripped 6 bases from V and 1 base from J, with 12 bases between. Germline CDR1 and CDR2: SQVTM and ANQGSEA. CDR3 bases: TGCAGCGTCAGGGCTCTCCTCCAAGAGACCCAGTACTTC. As protein: CSVRALLQETQYF. Supplemented by reference TRBV29-1 and TRBJ2-5, the full variable domain reads SAVISQKPSRDICQRGTSLTIQCQVDSQVTMMFWYRQQPGQSLTLIATANQGSEATYESGFVIDKFPISRPNLTFSTLTVSNMSPEDSSIYLCSVRALLQETQYFGPGTRLLVL.

Comments on this clone: A much larger clone lies one base from this, so it may be a read error. Additional DNA sequences in this sample encode the identical CDR3. J is TRBJ2-3 and V is TRBV28; no reliable D call. The CDR3 consists of 11 residues. Trimming pared 4 bases from V and 2 bases from J, leaving 1 base between. The V gene's germline CDR1 is MDHEN and CDR2 SYDVKM. This chain's CDR3 is CASSSTDTQYF. The CDR3 DNA reads TGTGCCAGCAGTTCCACAGATACGCAGTATTTT.

This clone appeared a few times. The chain links TRBV28 to TRBJ2-4; no clear D. Trimming took 5 bases from V and 8 from J, leaving 10 bases between them. This CDR3 contains 12 residues. From germline, CDR1 is MDHEN and CDR2 SYDVKM. The CDR3 loop is CASSPRIHIQYF. CDR3 DNA sequence: TGTGCCAGCAGTCCCCGAATACACATTCAGTACTTC.

This clone turned up a few times. CDR3 loop: CASSAAGGSPDTQYF. CDR3 nucleotides: TGCGCCAGCAGCGCAGCGGGAGGTTCCCCAGATACGCAGTATTTT. The chain links TRBV5-1 to TRBJ2-3, with 9 nucleotides matching TRBD2. J gave up 4 bases and V 4 bases, and 7 bases lay outside the gene matches. Germline loops: CDR1 SGHRS, CDR2 YFSETQ. This CDR3 has 15 amino acids. Full variable domain (missing parts from reference TRBV5-1 and TRBJ2-3): KAGVTQTPRYLIKTRGQQVTLSCSPISGHRSVSWYQQTPGQGLQFLFEYFSETQRNKGNFPGRFSGRQFSNSRSEMNVSTLELGDSALYLCASSAAGGSPDTQYFGPGTRLTVL.

This clone came up a few times. This chain connects TRBV7-2 to TRBJ2-1; the D gene is possibly TRBD2 (6 bases). This CDR3 spans 12 amino acids. Germline assignment: CDR1 SGHTA and CDR2 FQGNSA. Deletions cut 3 bases from V and 10 bases from J, with 10 bases between. The CDR3: CASSLGLREQFF. In DNA, the CDR3 is TGTGCCAGCAGCTTGGGACTGCGCGAGCAGTTCTTC.

A few counts support this clone. The same CDR3 is also encoded by other DNA sequences in this sample. This chain uses TRBV29-1 with TRBJ2-7; 10 nucleotides align to TRBD1. The germline gives CDR1 SQVTM, CDR2 ANQGSEA. The CDR3 covers 12 residues. The ends lost 3 bases at V and 4 bases at J; junction bases unmatched: 0. DNA for the CDR3: TGCAGCGTTGAGGACAGGGGGTACGAGCAGTACTTC. Its translation: CSVEDRGYEQYF.

The chain recombines TRBV29-1 with TRBJ1-1; no definite D call. CDR1 SQVTM and CDR2 ANQGSEA come from the germline V gene. Trimming left V 4 bases short and J 0 bases short, with 12 bases between. This CDR3 region has 14 residues. The CDR3 DNA follows: TGCAGCGTTGTGTTCAGGTTGGTGAACACTGAAGCTTTCTTT. This encodes CSVVFRLVNTEAFF.

V gene TRBV7-2 combines with J gene TRBJ2-1; D is possibly TRBD1 or TRBD2 (5 bases each). This CDR3 is 16 amino acids long. Per germline, CDR1 SGHTA and CDR2 FQGNSA. V was pared by 1 base and J by 4 bases, with 14 bases between. Here the CDR3 DNA reads TGTGCCAGCAGCTTAGGAGGGGTATTAACTTACAATGAGCAGTTCTTC. As protein: CASSLGGVLTYNEQFF.

The chain links TRBV7-2 to TRBJ2-5; D perhaps matches TRBD1 (5 bases). Germline CDR1 SGHTA, CDR2 FQGNSA. The CDR3 sequence is 15 residues long. V lost 5 bases and J 2 bases, leaving 15 bases between the germline ends. CDR3 bases: TGTGCCAGCAGCCCCGACAGCGCGATTCAAGAGACCCAGTACTTC. This sequence encodes CASSPDSAIQETQYF.

The chain links TRBV29-1 to TRBJ2-3, with TRBD1 as a possible D gene (6 bases). Looked up from germline, CDR1 is SQVTM and CDR2 is ANQGSEA. Trimming shortened V by 5 bases and J by 3 bases, and 12 bases separated the two germline ends. This CDR3 region has 13 residues. The CDR3 DNA sequence: TGCAGCGTTAGTAGGGGGAGAACAGATACGCAGTATTTT. The encoded protein is CSVSRGRTDTQYF.